This TCR beta chain was retrieved from a study of shared clonotypes between healthy human individuals. CD4+ cells yielded CD45RA+ naive and CD45RA-negative memory subsets. This clone was seen only once. Its antigen is not identified. Study results and limitations: Rarefaction demonstrated incomplete sorted-subset sequencing despite large depth. In having few donors, the study represented limited genetic and exposure-history diversity.

Per the germline V gene, CDR1 is LNHDA and CDR2 is SQIVND (reference sequence). J was trimmed by 1 base and V by 1 base; bases with no gene match: 6. CDR3 size: 16 residues. Replicate sorted-subset PCRs were loaded with 150 to 200 ng DNA, about 30,000 T cell genomes. TCRdb's copy holds only in-frame clones and misses some; the assay was immunoSEQ multiplex PCR. The table records about 360,000 clones, about 73% of them present only once. This TCR was recovered from a man aged 25-45 years in good health. The chain recombines TRBV19 with TRBJ2-7; 8 bases align to TRBD2. Specimen: memory CD4+ T cells sorted from blood. Subset in this sample: CD45RA-negative fraction. The CDR3 loop reads CASSIVAGLRSYEQYF. The CDR3 DNA sequence: TGTGCCAGTAGTATAGTAGCGGGGTTGAGGTCCTACGAGCAGTACTTC.